This T cell receptor beta chain was captured by sequencing in a study of spatial heterogeneity in lung cancer. The study's findings and limits: Ubiquitous expanded tumor TCRs surfaced in blood more at resection than they did at follow-up.

Specified time point: blood at routine non-recurrence follow-up after resection. Whole RNA was taken from tumor, nontumor lung or frozen PBMC; it was then sequenced unsorted. Germline CDR1 and CDR2: LGHNA and YSLEER. The CDR3 loop spans 17 amino acids. V shed 0 bases and J 5 bases; nucleotides not matched to a gene: 9. This clonotype was recorded at least ten times. Its cognate antigen is unknown. Each TCR cDNA molecule bore a unique molecular identifier. MiXCR, run by TCRdb on the 5' RACE reads, gives a single entry per CDR3 protein. The sample holds 15,000 to 20,000 distinct CDR3 sequences, about 10% seen once.

This TCR was recovered from a male donor with early-stage non-small cell lung cancer. J is TRBJ2-1 and V is TRBV4-3, with 8 bases matching TRBD1. The sample consisted of PBMCs, taken at follow-up. The CDR3 region is CASSQDYVGQGNNEQFF. The CDR3 DNA reads as TGCGCCAGCAGCCAAGATTACGTAGGACAGGGCAACAATGAGCAGTTCTTC.